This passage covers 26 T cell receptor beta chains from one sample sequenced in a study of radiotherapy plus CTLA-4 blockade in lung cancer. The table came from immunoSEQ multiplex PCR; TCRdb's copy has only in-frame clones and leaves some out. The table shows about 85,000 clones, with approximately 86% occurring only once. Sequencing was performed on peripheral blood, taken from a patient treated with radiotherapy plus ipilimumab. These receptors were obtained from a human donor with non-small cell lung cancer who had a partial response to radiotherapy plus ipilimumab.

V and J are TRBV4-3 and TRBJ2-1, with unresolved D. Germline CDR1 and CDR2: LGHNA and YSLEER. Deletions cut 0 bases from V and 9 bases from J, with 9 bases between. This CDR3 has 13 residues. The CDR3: CASSQDAASEQFF. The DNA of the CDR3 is TGCGCCAGCAGCCAAGATGCGGCGTCTGAGCAGTTCTTC.

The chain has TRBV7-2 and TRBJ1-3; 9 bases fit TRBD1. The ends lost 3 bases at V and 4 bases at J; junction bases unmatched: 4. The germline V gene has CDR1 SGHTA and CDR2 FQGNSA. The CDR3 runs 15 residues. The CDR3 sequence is CASSFTGGAGNTIYF. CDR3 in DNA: TGTGCCAGCAGCTTTACAGGGGGCGCGGGAAACACCATATATTTT. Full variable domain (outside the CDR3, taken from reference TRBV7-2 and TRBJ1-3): GAGVSQSPSNKVTEKGKDVELRCDPISGHTALYWYRQSLGQGLEFLIYFQGNSAPDKSGLPSDRFSAERTGGSVSTLTIQRTQQEDSAVYLCASSFTGGAGNTIYFGEGSWLTVV.

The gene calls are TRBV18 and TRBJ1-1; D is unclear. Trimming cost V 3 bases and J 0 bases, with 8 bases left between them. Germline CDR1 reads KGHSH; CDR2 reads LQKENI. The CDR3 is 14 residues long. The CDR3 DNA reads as TGTGCCAGCTCACCTTTAGCGATGAACACTGAAGCTTTCTTT. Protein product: CASSPLAMNTEAFF.

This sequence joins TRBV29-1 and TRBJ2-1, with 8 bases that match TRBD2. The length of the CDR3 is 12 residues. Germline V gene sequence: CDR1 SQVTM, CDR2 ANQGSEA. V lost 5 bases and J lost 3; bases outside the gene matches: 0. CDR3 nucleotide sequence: TGCAGCGTTACTAGCGGCTACAATGAGCAGTTCTTC. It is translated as CSVTSGYNEQFF.

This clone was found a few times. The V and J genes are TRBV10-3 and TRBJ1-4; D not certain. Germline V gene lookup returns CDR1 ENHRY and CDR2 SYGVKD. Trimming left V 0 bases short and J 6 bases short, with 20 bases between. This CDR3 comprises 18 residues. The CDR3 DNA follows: TGTGCCATCAGTGAGTCTTGGGCCGACGGGAACACGCATGAAAAACTGTTTTTT. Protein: CAISESWADGNTHEKLFF.

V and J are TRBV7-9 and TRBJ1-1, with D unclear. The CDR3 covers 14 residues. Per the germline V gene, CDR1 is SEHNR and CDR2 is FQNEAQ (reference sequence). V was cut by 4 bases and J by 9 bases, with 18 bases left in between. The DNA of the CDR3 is TGTGCCAGCAGCTACCTCCGTCCGGGATTACAAGCTTTCTTT. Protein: CASSYLRPGLQAFF.

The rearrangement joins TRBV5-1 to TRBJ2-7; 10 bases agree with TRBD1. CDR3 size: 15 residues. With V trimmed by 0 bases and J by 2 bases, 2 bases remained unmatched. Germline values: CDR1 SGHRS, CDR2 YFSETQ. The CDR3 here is CASSLGTGGPYEQYF. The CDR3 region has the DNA TGCGCCAGCAGCTTGGGGACAGGGGGTCCCTACGAGCAGTACTTC.

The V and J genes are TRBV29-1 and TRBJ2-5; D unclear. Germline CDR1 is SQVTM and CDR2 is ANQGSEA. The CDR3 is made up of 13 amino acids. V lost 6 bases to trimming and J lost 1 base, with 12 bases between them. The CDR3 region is CSVVLRFQETQYF. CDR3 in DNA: TGCAGCGTGGTCCTACGGTTCCAAGAGACCCAGTACTTC.

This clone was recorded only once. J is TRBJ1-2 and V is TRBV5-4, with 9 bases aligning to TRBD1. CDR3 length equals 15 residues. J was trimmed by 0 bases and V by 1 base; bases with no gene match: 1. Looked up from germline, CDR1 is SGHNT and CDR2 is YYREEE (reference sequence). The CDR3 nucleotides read TGTGCCAGCAGCTTGCGGGACAGGGCTAACTATGGCTACACCTTC. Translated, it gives CASSLRDRANYGYTF. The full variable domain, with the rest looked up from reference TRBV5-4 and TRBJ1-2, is ETGVTQSPTHLIKTRGQQVTLRCSSQSGHNTVSWYQQALGQGPQFIFQYYREEENGRGNFPPRFSGLQFPNYSSELNVNALELDDSALYLCASSLRDRANYGYTFGSGTRLTVV.

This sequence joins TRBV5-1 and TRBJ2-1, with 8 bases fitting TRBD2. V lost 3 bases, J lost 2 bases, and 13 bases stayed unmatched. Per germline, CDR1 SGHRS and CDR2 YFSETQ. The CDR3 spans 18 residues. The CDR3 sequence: CASSSEGASGFPYNEQFF. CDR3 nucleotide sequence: TGCGCCAGCAGCTCGGAGGGAGCTAGCGGGTTCCCCTACAATGAGCAGTTCTTC.

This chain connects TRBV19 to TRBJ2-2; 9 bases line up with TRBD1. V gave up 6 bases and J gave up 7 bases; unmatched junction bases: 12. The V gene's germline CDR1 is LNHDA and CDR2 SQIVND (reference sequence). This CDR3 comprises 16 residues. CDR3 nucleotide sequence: TGTGCCAGTAGACGGGACAGGGCCAGATTGGACGGGGAGCTGTTTTTT. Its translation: CASRRDRARLDGELFF.

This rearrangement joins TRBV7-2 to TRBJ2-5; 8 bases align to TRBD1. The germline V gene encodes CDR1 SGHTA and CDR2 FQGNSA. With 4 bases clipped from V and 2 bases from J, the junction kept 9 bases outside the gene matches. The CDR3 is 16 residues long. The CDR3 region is CASSWGSQGAQETQYF. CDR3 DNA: TGTGCCAGCAGCTGGGGCTCCCAGGGGGCTCAAGAGACCCAGTACTTC.

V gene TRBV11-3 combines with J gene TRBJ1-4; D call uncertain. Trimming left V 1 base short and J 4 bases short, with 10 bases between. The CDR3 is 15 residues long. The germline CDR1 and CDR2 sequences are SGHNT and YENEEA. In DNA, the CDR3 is TGTGCCAGCAGCTTAGTGGCAGGCCTTAATGAAAAACTGTTTTTT. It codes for CASSLVAGLNEKLFF.

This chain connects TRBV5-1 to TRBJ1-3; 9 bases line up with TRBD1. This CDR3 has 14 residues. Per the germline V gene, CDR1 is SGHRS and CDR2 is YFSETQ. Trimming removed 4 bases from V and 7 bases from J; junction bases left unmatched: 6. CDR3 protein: CASSAGQGSNTIYF. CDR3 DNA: TGCGCCAGCAGCGCGGGACAGGGTAGTAACACCATATATTTT.

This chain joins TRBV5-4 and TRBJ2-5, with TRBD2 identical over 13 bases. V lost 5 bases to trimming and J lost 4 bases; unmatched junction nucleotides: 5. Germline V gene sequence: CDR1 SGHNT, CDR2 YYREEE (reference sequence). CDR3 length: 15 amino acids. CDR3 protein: CASSYRLAGGETQYF. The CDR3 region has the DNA TGTGCCAGCAGTTACAGACTAGCGGGAGGAGAGACCCAGTACTTC.

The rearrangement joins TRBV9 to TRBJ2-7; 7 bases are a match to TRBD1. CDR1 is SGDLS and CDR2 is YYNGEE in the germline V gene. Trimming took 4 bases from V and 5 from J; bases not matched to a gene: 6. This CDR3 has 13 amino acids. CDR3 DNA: TGTGCCAGCAGCTCTATGACAGGGAACGAGCAGTACTTC. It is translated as CASSSMTGNEQYF.

CDR3 amino acids: CATKYGGDRSTDTQYF. The CDR3 nucleotides are TGTGCCACTAAATACGGTGGGGACAGGAGCACAGATACGCAGTATTTT. This chain connects TRBV10-3 to TRBJ2-3; 8 bases agree with TRBD1. Germline CDR1 ENHRY, CDR2 SYGVKD. The CDR3 contains 16 residues. The J segment lost 0 bases and the V segment lost 10 bases, leaving 12 bases of the junction unmatched.

The chain's CDR3 is CASSVLDTQYF. CDR3 DNA: TGTGCCAGCAGTGTATTAGATACGCAGTATTTT. The chain recombines TRBV6-5 with TRBJ2-3, with D hard to call. The CDR3 has 11 amino acids. V was cut by 5 bases and J by 5 bases, with 5 bases left in between. The germline V gene encodes CDR1 MNHEY and CDR2 SVGAGI.

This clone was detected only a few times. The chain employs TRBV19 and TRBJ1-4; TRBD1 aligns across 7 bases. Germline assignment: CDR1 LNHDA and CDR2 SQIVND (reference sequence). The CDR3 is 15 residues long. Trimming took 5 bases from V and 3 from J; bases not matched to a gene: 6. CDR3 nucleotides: TGTGCCAGTAGTCCAAGGACAGGACCTAATGAAAAACTGTTTTTT. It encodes CASSPRTGPNEKLFF. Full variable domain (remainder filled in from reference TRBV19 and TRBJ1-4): DGGITQSPKYLFRKEGQNVTLSCEQNLNHDAMYWYRQDPGQGLRLIYYSQIVNDFQKGDIAEGYSVSREKKESFPLTVTSAQKNPTAFYLCASSPRTGPNEKLFFGSGTQLSVL.

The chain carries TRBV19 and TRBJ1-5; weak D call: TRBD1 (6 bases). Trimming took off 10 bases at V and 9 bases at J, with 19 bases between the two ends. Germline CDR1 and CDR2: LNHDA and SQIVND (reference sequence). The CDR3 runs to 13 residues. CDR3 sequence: CATGTVQGWPQHF. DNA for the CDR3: TGTGCCACCGGGACGGTCCAGGGGTGGCCCCAGCATTTT.

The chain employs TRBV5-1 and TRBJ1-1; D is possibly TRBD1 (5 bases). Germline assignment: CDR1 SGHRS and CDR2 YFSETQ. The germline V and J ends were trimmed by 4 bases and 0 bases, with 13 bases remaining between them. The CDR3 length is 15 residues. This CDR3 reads CASSDGGAMNTEAFF. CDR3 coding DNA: TGCGCCAGCAGCGATGGTGGGGCCATGAACACTGAAGCTTTCTTT.

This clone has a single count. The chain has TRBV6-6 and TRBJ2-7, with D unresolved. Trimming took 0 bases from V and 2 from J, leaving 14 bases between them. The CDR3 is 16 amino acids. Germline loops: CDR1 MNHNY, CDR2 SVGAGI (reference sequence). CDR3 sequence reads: CASSYSRGGGTYEQYF. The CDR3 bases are TGTGCCAGCAGTTACTCGAGAGGTGGTGGTACCTACGAGCAGTACTTC.

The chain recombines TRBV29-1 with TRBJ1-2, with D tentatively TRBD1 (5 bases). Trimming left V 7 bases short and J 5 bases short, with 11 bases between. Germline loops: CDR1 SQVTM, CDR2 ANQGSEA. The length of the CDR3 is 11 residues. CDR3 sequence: CSAGGDYGYTF. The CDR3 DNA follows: TGCAGCGCCGGAGGGGATTATGGCTACACCTTC.

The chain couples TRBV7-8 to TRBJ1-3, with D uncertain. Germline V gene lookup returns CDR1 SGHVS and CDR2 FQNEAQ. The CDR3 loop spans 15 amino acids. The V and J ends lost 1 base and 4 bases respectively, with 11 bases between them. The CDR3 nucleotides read TGTGCCAGCAGCTTAGGTCGAGGGAACGGAAACACCATATATTTT. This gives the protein CASSLGRGNGNTIYF. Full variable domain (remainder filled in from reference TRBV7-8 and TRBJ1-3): GAGVSQSPRYKVAKRGQDVALRCDPISGHVSLFWYQQALGQGPEFLTYFQNEAQLDKSGLPSDRFFAERPEGSVSTLKIQRTQQEDSAVYLCASSLGRGNGNTIYFGEGSWLTVV.

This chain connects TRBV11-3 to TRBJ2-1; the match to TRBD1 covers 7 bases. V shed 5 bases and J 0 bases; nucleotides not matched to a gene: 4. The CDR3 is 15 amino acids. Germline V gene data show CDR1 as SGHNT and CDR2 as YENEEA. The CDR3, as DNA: TGTGCCAGCAGCCCCCGGGACAGCTCCTACAATGAGCAGTTCTTC. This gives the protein CASSPRDSSYNEQFF.

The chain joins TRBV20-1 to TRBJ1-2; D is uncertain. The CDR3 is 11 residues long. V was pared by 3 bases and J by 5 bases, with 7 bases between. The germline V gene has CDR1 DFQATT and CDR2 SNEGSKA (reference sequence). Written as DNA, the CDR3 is TGCAGTGCTAGTCCCATGTATGGCTACACCTTC. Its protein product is CSASPMYGYTF.